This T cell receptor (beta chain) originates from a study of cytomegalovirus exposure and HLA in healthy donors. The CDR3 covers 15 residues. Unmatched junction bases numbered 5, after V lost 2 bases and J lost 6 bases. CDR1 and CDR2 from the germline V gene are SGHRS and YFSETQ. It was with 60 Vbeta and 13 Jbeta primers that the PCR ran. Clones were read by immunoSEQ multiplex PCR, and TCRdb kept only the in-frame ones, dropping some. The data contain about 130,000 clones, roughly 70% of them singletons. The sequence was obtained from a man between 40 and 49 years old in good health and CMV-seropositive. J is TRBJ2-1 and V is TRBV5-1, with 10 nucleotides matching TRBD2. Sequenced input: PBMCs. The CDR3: CASSFASGSSNEQFF. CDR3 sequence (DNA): TGCGCCAGCAGCTTCGCTAGCGGGAGTTCCAATGAGCAGTTCTTC.